This section outlines one T cell receptor (beta chain) sequence together with its context. As yet, its antigen is unknown. A junction end diverges from the germline sequence, so it may reflect a read error. This sample is part of a study of shared clonotypes between healthy human individuals. Whole-study findings and limits: A small donor pool kept down the genetic and exposure-history diversity that was represented.

Libraries were prepared by immunoSEQ multiplex PCR; TCRdb keeps only in-frame clonotypes and omits some of them. The repertoire holds about 1.4 million clones, roughly 96% seen once, with approximately 1% in the top ten. Sequencing input: naive CD4+ T cells sorted from blood. Subset of the sample: CD45RA+ positively selected. This receptor was obtained from a man aged 30 to 39 in good health.

The DNA of the CDR3 is TGTGCTAGCAGCTTAGGGACAGGCCTATGGGCCTATGGCTACACCTTC. Protein: CASSLGTGLWAYGYTF. The chain joins TRBV7-7 to TRBJ1-2, with 8 bases fitting TRBD1. The germline V gene has CDR1 SSHAT and CDR2 FNYEAQ (reference sequence). This CDR3 has 16 amino acids. Complete variable domain (other parts from reference TRBV7-7 and TRBJ1-2): GAGVSQSPRYKVTKRGQDVTLRCDPISSHATLYWYQQALGQGPEFLTYFNYEAQPDKSGLPSDRFSAERPEGSISTLTIQRTEQRDSAMYRCASSLGTGLWAYGYTFGSGTRLTVV.